The rows below give T cell receptor beta chains drawn from one sample of a study of blood T cells in healthy people across ages. Via MiXCR, TCRdb re-called the 5' RACE reads, giving one row per CDR3 protein. The sample includes fewer than 650,000 distinct CDR3 sequences, approximately 26% seen only once; the top ten take 3% to 4%. The data also belong to a second study, concerning T cells of mothers and their children.

The material sequenced was blood. The receptor set was obtained from a boy between 2 and 15 years old in good health. CDR3s include the opening cysteine and the closing phenylalanine or tryptophan. D genes are given only for firm matches. Size tells how often a clone was seen (once, few, many) or the class of an expanded clone, and some rows leave it out.

>-|TRBV20-1|TRBJ2-1|TRBD2
TGCAGTGCTAGGGACGGACTAGCGGGAGTCACCTACAATGAGCAGTTCTTC
CSARDGLAGVTYNEQFF
>few|TRBV9|TRBJ2-2|-
TGTGCCAGCAGCGTAGGAGGATCCCTAACCGGGGAGCTGTTTTTT
CASSVGGSLTGELFF
>few|TRBV6-1|TRBJ2-7|-
TGTGCCAGCAGCCGTAAGGGCCTCGCGGGAGTAGGGGGTTACGAGCAGTACTTC
CASSRKGLAGVGGYEQYF
>-|TRBV7-6|TRBJ2-3|-
TGTGCCAGCAGCTCCGCTGGGGCAGGCTCTGATACGCAGTATTTT
CASSSAGAGSDTQYF
>-|TRBV6-2/TRBV6-3|TRBJ2-5|-
TGTGCCAGATACCTTGAAGAGGAGACCCAGTACTTC
CARYLEEETQYF
>-|TRBV20-1|TRBJ2-7|-
TGCAGTGCTAGAGAGGCGGGGGCGAGGGAGCAGTACTTC
CSAREAGAREQYF
>-|TRBV4-1|TRBJ2-7|-
TGCGCCAGCAGCCGAGCATCCGAGCAGTACTTC
CASSRASEQYF
>few|TRBV4-1|TRBJ2-5|-
TGCGCCAGCAGCGACCGACCGGGACCACTGTACCAAGAGACCCAGTACTTC
CASSDRPGPLYQETQYF
>-|TRBV5-1|TRBJ1-1|-
TGCGCCAGCAGCTTGGGGTCGGGTCGGGAAGCTTTCTTT
CASSLGSGREAFF
>few|TRBV20-1|TRBJ2-5|TRBD1
TGCAGTGCTAGAGAGGGGACAGTAAGACAAGAGACCCAGTACTTC
CSAREGTVRQETQYF
>-|TRBV7-6|TRBJ2-5|-
TGTGCCAGCAGCTTTGTTGAAGAGACCCAGTACTTC
CASSFVEETQYF
>-|TRBV21-1|TRBJ2-3|-
TGTGCCAGCAGCAAAGAGTCCCGGGGCGCTAGCACAGATACGCATTATTTT
CASSKESRGASTDTHYF
>few|TRBV7-9|TRBJ2-5|TRBD1
TGTGCCAGCAGCTTAGCCCCGGGACAGGGGTTATTC
CASSLAPGQGLF
>few|TRBV15|TRBJ2-3|-
TGTGCCACCAGCAGAGACCCTCAAGATACGCAGTATTTT
CATSRDPQDTQYF
>-|TRBV24-1|TRBJ2-1|TRBD2
TGTGCCACCAGTGATTTTAGCGGGGGAGAGCAGTTCTTC
CATSDFSGGEQFF
>few|TRBV7-2|TRBJ1-3|-
TGTGCCAGCAGCTTAAGGGCAGGCGGTTACAACTCTGGAAACACCATATATTTT
CASSLRAGGYNSGNTIYF
>few|TRBV7-2|TRBJ1-1|-
TGTGCCAGCAGCCCCCAGGGGTGGTGGAAGACTGAAGCTTTCTTT
CASSPQGWWKTEAFF
>-|TRBV29-1|TRBJ2-7|TRBD2
TGCAGCGTTCCAGCGGGAGTCGGCTACGAGCAGTACTTC
CSVPAGVGYEQYF
>few|TRBV12-3/TRBV12-4|TRBJ2-5|-
TGTGCCAGCGGACTCGCCTCCCAGACCCAGTACTTC
CASGLASQTQYF
>many|TRBV9|TRBJ2-5|-
TGTGCCAGCAGCGGAAGGGATCAAGAGACCCAGTACTTC
CASSGRDQETQYF
>few|TRBV6-1|TRBJ2-3|-
TGTGCCAGCAGACCCAACGCCGGGGGGCGCGGGGCAGATACGCAGTATTTT
CASRPNAGGRGADTQYF
>few|TRBV18|TRBJ2-5|TRBD1
TGTGCCAGCTCACCACAATCAGGGGGACAAGAGACCCAGTACTTC
CASSPQSGGQETQYF
>few|TRBV18|TRBJ1-1|-
TGTGCCAGCTCATCCCGGGACGGTGAAGCTTTCTTT
CASSSRDGEAFF
>-|TRBV7-2|TRBJ1-1|-
TGTGCCAGCAGCTTAGTCGGGACCCCGAACACTGAAGCTTTCTTT
CASSLVGTPNTEAFF
>-|TRBV7-9|TRBJ2-3|-
TGTGCCAGCGAGGATACGCAGTATTTT
CASEDTQYF
>-|TRBV4-3|TRBJ1-6|TRBD1
TGCGCCAGCAGCCTTGGACAGGGCGCGGATTCACCCCTCCACTTT
CASSLGQGADSPLHF
>few|TRBV7-9|TRBJ1-4|-
TGTGCCAGCAGCCCAGCGGCAGGCCTCGGGAAACTGTTTTTT
CASSPAAGLGKLFF
>few|TRBV12-3/TRBV12-4|TRBJ2-5|TRBD2
TGTGCCAGCAGTCCCTCTCCGGGACTAACGGGGGAAGAGACCCAGTACTTC
CASSPSPGLTGEETQYF
>few|TRBV10-3|TRBJ2-1|-
TGTGCCATCAAGGAGACTAGCTACAATGAGCAGTTCTTC
CAIKETSYNEQFF
>few|TRBV6-5|TRBJ2-2|-
TGTGCCAGCACCGCTCCGGTAGGGGACACCGGGGAGCTGTTTTTT
CASTAPVGDTGELFF
>-|TRBV5-1|TRBJ2-5|-
TGCGCCAGCAACTTGTACCCGGGACAACAAGAGACCCAGTACTTC
CASNLYPGQQETQYF
>-|TRBV20-1|TRBJ2-1|TRBD2
TGCAGTGCCAGACTAGCGGGAGGACACAATGAGCAGTTCTTC
CSARLAGGHNEQFF
>-|TRBV7-6|TRBJ2-5|-
TGTGCCAGCAGCTTAGCGGCTGGTTCGAGGACCCAGTACTTC
CASSLAAGSRTQYF
>-|TRBV7-9|TRBJ2-7|-
TGTGCCAGCAGCTTCCCGTCCACCTACGAGCAGTACTTC
CASSFPSTYEQYF
>few|TRBV10-3|TRBJ1-1|TRBD1
TGTGCCATCAGTGAGCGCAGGGGGACCGAATTCAAAGCTTTCTTT
CAISERRGTEFKAFF
>few|TRBV3-1|TRBJ1-5|TRBD1
TGTGCCAGCAGCCAAGCCCCGACAGGGGACAATCAGCCCCAGCATTTT
CASSQAPTGDNQPQHF
>many|TRBV29-1|TRBJ1-1|-
TGCAGCGTTGTGCGGAACACTGAAGCTTTCTTT
CSVVRNTEAFF
>-|TRBV6-5|TRBJ1-4|-
TGTGCCAGCAGATATAGCGTACGAACTGCAACTAATGAAAAACTGTTTTTT
CASRYSVRTATNEKLFF
>few|TRBV20-1|TRBJ1-1|-
TGCAGTGCTGCCCCGGGGGCACAGGAGGGGTTGAACACTGAAGCTTTCTTT
CSAAPGAQEGLNTEAFF
>many|TRBV5-1|TRBJ1-2|TRBD1
TGCGCCAGCAGCTTGGGACAGGGAGACTATGGCTACACCTTC
CASSLGQGDYGYTF
>few|TRBV5-6|TRBJ2-1|TRBD1
TGTGCCAGCAGCTTGACGGGACAGATCTTCTACGATGAGCAGTTCTTC
CASSLTGQIFYDEQFF
>-|TRBV15|TRBJ2-3|-
TGTGCCACCAGCAGAGATTGGCCCCCCTTTCCCGTAGATACGCAGTATTTT
CATSRDWPPFPVDTQYF
>-|TRBV7-3|TRBJ2-5|TRBD2
TGTGCCAGCAGCCTGGGTGTAGCGGGAGGATTCCAAGAGACCCAGTACTTC
CASSLGVAGGFQETQYF
>few|TRBV20-1|TRBJ2-5|-
TGCAGTGCTAGTGCTCGCCTAGAGACCCAGTACTTC
CSASARLETQYF
>few|TRBV12-5|TRBJ2-6|-
TGTGCTAGTGGTTTGTTAGCCGGGACACCTAACTCTGGGGCCAACGTCCTGACTTTC
CASGLLAGTPNSGANVLTF
>-|TRBV6-5|TRBJ2-5|TRBD2
TGTGCCAGCAGTTACTCGGGGGGACTAGCGGTCCAAGAGACCCAGTACTTC
CASSYSGGLAVQETQYF